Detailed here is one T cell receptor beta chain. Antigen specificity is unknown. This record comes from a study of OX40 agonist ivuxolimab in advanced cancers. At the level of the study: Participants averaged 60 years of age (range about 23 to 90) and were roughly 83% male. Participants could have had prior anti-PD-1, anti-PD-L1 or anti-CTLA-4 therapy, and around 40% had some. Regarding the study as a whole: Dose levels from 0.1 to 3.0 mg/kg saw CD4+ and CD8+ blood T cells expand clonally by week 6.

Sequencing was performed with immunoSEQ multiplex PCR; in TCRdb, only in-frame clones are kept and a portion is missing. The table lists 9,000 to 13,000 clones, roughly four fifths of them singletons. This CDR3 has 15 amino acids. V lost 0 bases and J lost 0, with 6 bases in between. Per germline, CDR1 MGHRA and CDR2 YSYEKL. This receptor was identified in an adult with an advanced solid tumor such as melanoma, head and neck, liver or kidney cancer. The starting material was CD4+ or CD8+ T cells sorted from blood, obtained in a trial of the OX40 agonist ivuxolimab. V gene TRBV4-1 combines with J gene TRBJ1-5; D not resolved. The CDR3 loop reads CASSQEGYSNQPQHF. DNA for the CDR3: TGCGCCAGCAGCCAAGAGGGCTATAGCAATCAGCCCCAGCATTTT.